This TCR beta chain was found in a study of T-cell memory formation after mild COVID-19. This clonotype appeared a few times. TCRdb reanalysed the 5' RACE reads using MiXCR and keeps one entry per CDR3 protein. The table records about 100,000 distinct CDR3 sequences, 11% of them present only once. The sample taken for sequencing was PBMCs or a T cell subset sorted from them (not recorded which). The receptor's source is a man aged 18-30 years who had mild COVID-19 (a few samples of this study predate the infection). Cell type and time point are not known.

The CDR3 region has the DNA TGTGCCAGCAGCTCCAGGGGAGGTACTGCCTCCTATAATTCACCCCTCCACTTT. Protein product: CASSSRGGTASYNSPLHF. The J gene is TRBJ1-6, the V gene TRBV7-8; a weak D match, TRBD1 (6 bases). The CDR3 covers 18 residues. CDR1 and CDR2 (germline): SGHVS, FQNEAQ. Between the trimmed V and J ends, which lost 4 bases and 0 bases, there was a span of 16 bases.